The clone carrying this T cell receptor beta chain was seen ten or more times. What was amplified from RNA transcripts were TCR beta CDR3 regions. The primer set for the first-round RT-PCR of the TCR CDR3 was HTBI. A single record per CDR3 protein comes from TCRdb applying MiXCR to the multiplex PCR reads. Counted here are around 340,000 distinct CDR3 sequences, about 18% occurring once; the ten biggest clones make up around 35%. The CDR3 consists of 16 residues. Germline V lookup: CDR1 WSHSY, CDR2 SAAADI. The ends were cut back, 7 bases at V and 2 bases at J, with 20 bases in the middle. The data derive from a study of T cells in Graves' hyperthyroidism and ophthalmopathy. Study information: Peripheral blood was drawn at first diagnosis, prior to all treatment.

Source material: blood. V is TRBV10-2 and J is TRBJ2-5, with D tentatively TRBD1 (5 bases). The TCR was taken from a young woman with Graves' hyperthyroidism that later progressed to Graves' ophthalmopathy. The CDR3 sequence is CASNTHGLGVQETQYF. CDR3 coding DNA: TGCGCCAGCAACACCCACGGGCTAGGGGTTCAAGAGACCCAGTACTTC.